This T cell receptor beta chain stems from a study of CD8+CD57+ T cells in acquired aplastic anemia. Across the whole study: Roughly 3.2 ug was the average amount of DNA from sorted CD4+ and CD8+ cells.

Trimming shortened V by 5 bases and J by 6 bases, and 7 bases separated the two germline ends. The CDR3 runs 11 residues. Germline V CDR1 and CDR2: LNHDA, SQIVND (reference sequence). With respect to this clonotype: The antigen is undetermined.

Profiles of TCR beta VDJ and CDR3 were generated from a genomic DNA template. TCRdb itself ran the reads through MiXCR, one entry per CDR3 protein. The sample contains around 400,000 distinct CDR3 sequences, about two thirds of which appear only once. Study outcomes and limitations: In common between the patients and the controls were approximately 30 CD8+ CDR3 sequences.

This clonotype originated in a human donor in good health, serving as a control. Sequencing was performed on sorted CD4+, CD8+, or CD8+CD57+ T cells (not recorded which) from PBMCs. The V and J genes are TRBV19 and TRBJ1-1; tentatively, D is TRBD1 (5 bases). CDR3 sequence (DNA): TGTGCCAGTAGTGTGACAGCTGAAGCTTTCTTT. Translation: CASSVTAEAFF.